This T cell receptor beta chain was recovered during a study of shared clonotypes between healthy human individuals (dated by TCRdb to 2019 to 2021). General notes on the study: The cohort comprised a couple of women and three men aged 18 to 49 years. Per donor, three plates each were used for CD4 naive and CD4 memory, two for CD8 naive, and one for CD8 memory. To estimate repertoire size and how much clonotypes are shared between individuals, the study performed deep sequencing of blood TCR repertoires from about five healthy adults. To increase sequencing depth and limit assay-specific biases, different laboratories used diverse techniques to prepare libraries and sequence TCR repertoires. Leukapheresis yielded between about 0.85 and 10 billion PBMCs per donor.

Donors were healthy HIV-negative adults with no recently reported acute infections or vaccinations. Only Caucasian adults living in Nashville, Tennessee, USA were represented among the donors. CD4+ T cells were enriched through magnetic negative selection, after which naive cells were positively selected on CD45RA and the remaining negative fraction served as the memory subset. Blood was collected by leukapheresis, and PBMCs were isolated by Ficoll-Histopaque density gradient centrifugation and then cryopreserved in liquid nitrogen vapor phase. Purity and quantity of every magnetically sorted T cell population were checked by analytical flow cytometry. From each sorted fraction, genomic DNA was isolated and quantified by UV absorbance on a Nanodrop 2000c. What the work shows at the level of the full study, not this receptor alone: Pairwise subsampling led to the expectation that sequencing depth would affect the degree of clonotype sharing among donors. Compared with non-shared clonotypes, the clonotypes found in all four sorted-subset donors had higher generation probabilities. The small number of donors limited the genetic and exposure-history diversity represented. Even with the large sequencing depth, rarefaction of the sorted-subset datasets indicated that sequencing was incomplete. Naive subsets generally had larger estimated clonotype richness than memory subsets. Sampling was restricted to blood, and TCR repertoires in tissue are likely to differ from TCR repertoires in blood. About 5% of naive CD4, 3% to 3.5% of naive CD8, roughly 2.4% of memory CD4, and around 0.4% of memory CD8 clonotypes were shared across a few donors.

With regard to this clone: Its antigen is currently not known. The sample holds no much larger clone one base away, and base qualities are not on file.

Using the deep immunoSEQ assay, multiplex PCR amplified TCR CDR3 regions from genomic DNA. Genomic DNA extracted from each cell subset was distributed evenly over all wells of several immunoSEQ 96-well plates, and each plate served as one replicate. Each replicate PCR for sorted subsets received around 210 ng genomic DNA, equal to about 30,000 T cell genomes. Purified libraries were quantified with a Qubit 3.0 fluorometer, sized on a Bioanalyzer 2100, and re-quantified with the KAPA Library Quantification kit. A separate single-read 150-cycle Illumina NextSeq 550 flow cell was used to sequence each immunoSEQ 96-well plate. Processing in the source paper ran as follows. Because only junctional sequences without quality scores were contained in the immunoSEQ output, filtering matching that applied to full-length reads could not be performed. Sequences were annotated with PyIR, a Python wrapper for IgBLAST v1.9, and V/J genes and CDR3 were assigned using IMGT germline references. Reads were filtered out if the reads had weak V/J assignments (E-value above 1e-6), no CDR3, stop codons, out-of-frame junctions, or ambiguous translated residues. V3J clonotypes were defined as sequences sharing the same inferred V gene, J gene, and CDR3 amino acid sequence. Percentage overlap between repertoires was computed as shared unique clonotypes divided by the size of the smaller repertoire. Richness of each repertoire was evaluated using RTK rarefaction, the Chao1 estimator, and Recon v2.1 estimates of unobserved clonotypes. Generation probabilities were computed with OLGA for all TCRbeta clonotypes obtained by the gDNA method from four donors. In TCRdb, the immuneACCESS table is reduced to in-frame sequences with V and J assigned. These tables do not hold every clone; where another copy was compared, an unresolved V gene accounts for under half, and the others remain unexplained. D and trimming were read from the DNA, whereas the V and J calls and clone size are those reported in that table. For this sample the table gives roughly 2,300,000 clones, of which 85% to 95% were detected only once. The biggest ten clones account for about 0.41% of the sample.

Taken from cysteine to phenylalanine, the CDR3 has 15 residues. Of all the DNA, just the CDR3 is kept, 45 bases in frame from base 1. Between the V and J ends, shortened by 3 bases and 5 bases respectively, the junction contains 19 bases. Based on the germline V gene, the CDR1 and CDR2 sequences are SQVTM and ANQGSEA. The rearrangement combines TRBV29-1 with TRBJ2-5, with the D gene tentatively TRBD1 or TRBD2, based on 5 matching bases in each. The TCR comes from a man younger than 35 in good health. Some clones in this sample may be carry-over from other donors' samples. The sequenced sample consisted of naive CD4+ T cells from PBMCs. The cell subset or site label of this sample denotes: CD45RA+ positively selected. In nucleotides, the sequence is TGCAGCGTTGACCGGGCCTCGGGGTCAGGGGAGACCCAGTACTTC. The translation is CSVDRASGSGETQYF.